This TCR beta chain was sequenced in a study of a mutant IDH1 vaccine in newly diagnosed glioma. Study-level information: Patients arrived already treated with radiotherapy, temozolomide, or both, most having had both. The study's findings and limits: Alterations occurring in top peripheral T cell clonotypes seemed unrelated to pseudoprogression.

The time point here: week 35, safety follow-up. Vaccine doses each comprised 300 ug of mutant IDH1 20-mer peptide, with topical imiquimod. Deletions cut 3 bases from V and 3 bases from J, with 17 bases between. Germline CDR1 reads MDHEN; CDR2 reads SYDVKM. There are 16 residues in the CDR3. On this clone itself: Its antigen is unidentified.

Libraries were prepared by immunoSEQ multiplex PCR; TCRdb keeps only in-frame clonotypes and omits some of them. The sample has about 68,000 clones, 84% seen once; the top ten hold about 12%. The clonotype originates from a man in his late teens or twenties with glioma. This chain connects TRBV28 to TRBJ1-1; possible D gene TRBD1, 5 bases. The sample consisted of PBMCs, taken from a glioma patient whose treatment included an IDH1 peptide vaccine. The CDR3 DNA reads TGTGCCAGCAGTTTTATGATGGCTGGCAGGGACACTGAAGCTTTCTTT. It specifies CASSFMMAGRDTEAFF.